Listed below are T cell receptor beta chains from one sample, sequenced in a study of T cell changes during pregnancy in multiple sclerosis. Libraries were prepared by immunoSEQ multiplex PCR; TCRdb keeps only in-frame clonotypes and omits some of them. Of 43,000 or so clones in the sample, approximately 91% were seen once. Sequences were obtained from PBMCs (not recorded whether the cells were cultured). Every receptor here comes from a female donor with multiple sclerosis, enrolled in a pregnancy study. Each CDR3 is given with its conserved first and last residue. A D gene is named only where the DNA matches it firmly. Clone sizes are given selectively: once, few, many, or a class where the clone is expanded.

>TRBJ2-1|.|TRBV19|.
CASTPGSNNEQFF
TGTGCCAGTACCCCGGGATCCAACAATGAGCAGTTCTTC
>TRBJ2-2|.|TRBV5-1|.
CASSFQGSSTGELFF
TGCGCCAGCAGCTTCCAGGGAAGTAGCACCGGGGAGCTGTTTTTT
>TRBJ2-3|.|TRBV27|.
CASSRRASTDTQYF
TGTGCCAGCAGCCGGAGGGCTAGCACAGATACGCAGTATTTT
>TRBJ2-1|.|TRBV9|TRBD2
CASSVGLRAGVNNEQFF
TGTGCCAGCAGCGTAGGTTTGAGAGCGGGAGTTAACAATGAGCAGTTCTTC
>TRBJ1-1|.|TRBV6-1|.
CASSEEPAYTEAFF
TGTGCCAGCAGTGAAGAGCCAGCTTACACTGAAGCTTTCTTT
>TRBJ2-2|.|TRBV7-3|TRBD2
CASSSLGLAVGELFF
TGTGCCAGCAGCTCCCTCGGACTAGCGGTCGGGGAGCTGTTTTTT
>TRBJ1-5|.|TRBV10-2|.
CASSEPGSPQHF
TGCGCCAGCAGTGAGCCCGGGTCACCCCAGCATTTT
>TRBJ1-5|.|TRBV4-3|.
CASSQERYSNQPQHF
TGCGCCAGCAGCCAAGAACGGTATAGCAATCAGCCCCAGCATTTT
>TRBJ1-2|once|TRBV29-1|.
CSVEVVRGEAWGYTF
TGCAGCGTTGAGGTCGTCCGGGGGGAAGCATGGGGCTACACCTTC
>TRBJ2-1|.|TRBV5-1|TRBD2
CASSLGSGTRLEQFF
TGCGCCAGCAGCTTGGGTAGCGGGACACGTCTTGAGCAGTTCTTC
>TRBJ1-1|.|TRBV27|.
CASRGLGTEAFF
TGTGCCAGCAGAGGCCTCGGTACTGAAGCTTTCTTT
>TRBJ1-5|.|TRBV2|.
CASSEAGFITGNQPQHF
TGTGCCAGCAGTGAGGCGGGGTTTATCACGGGCAATCAGCCCCAGCATTTT
>TRBJ2-7|.|TRBV4-1|TRBD2
CASSHVAGTGEQYF
TGCGCCAGCAGCCATGTAGCGGGAACTGGGGAGCAGTACTTC
>TRBJ2-1|.|TRBV4-2|TRBD2
CASSLSIPGLAIYNEQFF
TGTGCCAGCAGCCTGTCCATCCCGGGACTAGCGATATACAATGAGCAGTTCTTC
>TRBJ2-2|.|TRBV4-1|TRBD1
CASSYRGRGTGELFF
TGCGCCAGCAGTTACAGGGGGCGCGGCACCGGGGAGCTGTTTTTT
>TRBJ2-1|.|TRBV19|.
CATGGHHNEQFF
TGTGCCACCGGCGGACACCACAATGAGCAGTTCTTC
>TRBJ2-4|once|TRBV5-5|.
CASSLEWGSDIQYF
TGTGCCAGCAGCTTGGAATGGGGCAGCGACATTCAGTACTTC
>TRBJ1-1|.|TRBV19|.
CASMGGRNTEAFF
TGTGCCAGTATGGGGGGGCGAAACACTGAAGCTTTCTTT
>TRBJ2-1|once|TRBV4-3|TRBD2
CASSQDLGLAGSNEQFF
TGCGCCAGCAGCCAAGACCTGGGGCTAGCGGGGAGCAATGAGCAGTTCTTC
>TRBJ2-1|.|TRBV6-4|.
CASGDTERNEQFF
TGTGCCAGCGGCGACACCGAGCGCAATGAGCAGTTCTTC
>TRBJ2-3|.|TRBV10-3|TRBD2
CAISDSGSITDTQYF
TGTGCCATCAGTGACAGCGGGAGCATCACAGATACGCAGTATTTT
>TRBJ2-7|.|TRBV30|.
CAWSAQGGRQYF
TGTGCCTGGAGTGCCCAGGGGGGACGGCAGTACTTC
>TRBJ1-2|.|TRBV4-1|.
CASSQAPRDYGYTF
TGCGCCAGCAGCCAAGCTCCACGGGACTATGGCTACACCTTC
>TRBJ1-1|.|TRBV7-2|.
CASSPRQYTEAFF
TGTGCCAGCAGCCCGAGACAGTACACTGAAGCTTTCTTT
>TRBJ2-1|.|TRBV7-2|.
CASSFRGPPSSYNEQFF
TGTGCCAGCAGCTTCAGGGGACCACCGAGCTCCTACAATGAGCAGTTCTTC
>TRBJ2-7|.|TRBV19|TRBD2
CASSMAGGRGTYEQYF
TGTGCCAGTAGTATGGCCGGTGGGCGGGGGACCTACGAGCAGTACTTC
>TRBJ2-5|.|TRBV5-6|.
CASSLGMETQYF
TGTGCCAGCAGCTTGGGGATGGAGACCCAGTACTTC
>TRBJ2-7|.|TRBV18|TRBD1
CASSPRDRDAEQYF
TGTGCCAGCTCACCACGGGACAGGGACGCCGAGCAGTACTTC
>TRBJ2-3|once|TRBV30|TRBD1
CAWSRGQGIDTQYF
TGTGCCTGGAGTCGGGGACAGGGAATAGATACGCAGTATTTT
>TRBJ1-5|.|TRBV19|.
CASSIGSDQPQHF
TGTGCCAGTAGTATAGGGAGCGATCAGCCCCAGCATTTT
>TRBJ2-3|.|TRBV11-3|.
CASSLGLSSTDTQYF
TGTGCCAGCAGCTTAGGGCTATCGAGCACAGATACGCAGTATTTT
>TRBJ1-3|.|TRBV2|.
CASSDYGQPGNTIYF
TGTGCCAGCAGCGATTATGGACAGCCTGGAAACACCATATATTTT
>TRBJ2-7|.|TRBV19|TRBD2
CASSLLAGGERGYEQYF
TGTGCCAGTAGTCTCTTAGCGGGAGGCGAGCGGGGCTACGAGCAGTACTTC
>TRBJ2-7|.|TRBV10-3|TRBD2
CAISSGTSGNPYEQYF
TGTGCCATCAGTTCCGGGACTAGCGGGAACCCCTACGAGCAGTACTTC
>TRBJ2-3|once|TRBV11-2|.
CASSRTPDTQYF
TGTGCCAGCAGCCGGACCCCAGATACGCAGTATTTT
>TRBJ2-2|.|TRBV16|TRBD2
CASSQSGRDYGGELFF
TGTGCCAGCAGCCAATCGGGCAGGGACTATGGCGGGGAGCTGTTTTTT
>TRBJ2-5|.|TRBV11-2|.
CASSLGETQYF
TGTGCCAGCAGCTTAGGAGAGACCCAGTACTTC
>TRBJ2-1|.|TRBV9|.
CASSLTGSVNEQFF
TGTGCCAGCAGCTTAACAGGGTCGGTTAATGAGCAGTTCTTC
>TRBJ2-2|.|TRBV4-3|TRBD1
CASSQDPPGTANTGELFF
TGCGCCAGCAGCCAAGATCCCCCCGGGACAGCAAACACCGGGGAGCTGTTTTTT
>TRBJ1-1|.|TRBV5-1|.
CASSLVRGLNTEAFF
TGCGCCAGCAGCTTGGTAAGGGGCCTGAACACTGAAGCTTTCTTT
>TRBJ2-7|.|TRBV21-1|.
CASSTREEPYEQYF
TGTGCCAGCAGCACCAGGGAGGAGCCCTACGAGCAGTACTTC
>TRBJ1-5|few|TRBV6-1|.
CASSDMGNSNQPQHF
TGTGCCAGCAGTGATATGGGGAATAGCAATCAGCCCCAGCATTTT